The next 14 T cell receptor beta chains were all read from a single sample in a study of graft-versus-host responses after intestinal transplantation. The data were produced by immunoSEQ multiplex PCR, yet TCRdb's version contains in-frame clones alone and is incomplete. This sample has about 90,000 clones, with around 86% found just once. Their antigen targets remain unknown. The sequences come from unstimulated CD8+ T cells sorted from spleen or lymph node cells, collected before intestinal transplant. These receptor sequences come from a human donor who received an intestinal transplant.

This chain uses TRBV6-5 with TRBJ1-2; perhaps TRBD1 as D (5 bases). Germline assignment: CDR1 MNHEY and CDR2 SVGAGI. The CDR3 extends over 14 amino acids. V gave up 5 bases and J gave up 4 bases, with 14 bases separating them. CDR3 in DNA: TGTGCCAGCAGTGACCCGGGACTCTTCTATGGCTACACCTTC. Amino acids: CASSDPGLFYGYTF.

The chain uses TRBV27 and TRBJ2-2; 10 nucleotides line up with TRBD2. CDR3 length: 16 residues. CDR1 is MNHEY, CDR2 SMNVEV, per germline (reference sequence). V shed 2 bases, J shed 7 bases, and the junction held 7 bases outside the gene matches. The CDR3 nucleotides read TGTGCCAGCAGTTTAGAGCTAGCGGGAGTTAGCGGGGAGCTGTTTTTT. It is translated as CASSLELAGVSGELFF.

The CDR3 nucleotides read TGTGCCAGCAGTGGTCAGGGGGTCTCCACAGATACGCAGTATTTT. Translating gives CASSGQGVSTDTQYF. J is TRBJ2-3 and V is TRBV2; 7 nucleotides match TRBD1. CDR3 length equals 15 residues. CDR1 and CDR2 from the germline V gene are SNHLY and FYNNEI. V shed 4 bases, J shed 2 bases, and the junction held 6 bases outside the gene matches.

The chain employs TRBV6-5 and TRBJ2-7; 7 positions agree with TRBD1. This CDR3 has 13 amino acids. The germline V gene has CDR1 MNHEY and CDR2 SVGAGI. Germline trimming cut 5 bases from V and 7 bases from J; bases unmatched to any gene: 8. This CDR3 reads CASSETGLGEQYF. Here the CDR3 DNA reads TGTGCCAGCAGTGAGACAGGGCTTGGGGAGCAGTACTTC.

In this sample, this clone turned up a few times. This sequence joins TRBV6-5 and TRBJ2-7; D is perhaps TRBD2 (7 bases). The length of the CDR3 is 15 residues. V was trimmed by 4 bases and J by 3 bases, leaving 16 bases between them. Germline CDR1 is MNHEY and CDR2 is SVGAGI. CDR3 DNA: TGTGCCAGCAGTTTTAGGGGGGAGGGCCTCTACGAGCAGTACTTC. Amino acid sequence: CASSFRGEGLYEQYF.

The chain links TRBV4-1 to TRBJ2-5; 11 bases agree with TRBD2. The CDR3 sequence is 20 residues long. Germline CDR1 MGHRA, CDR2 YSYEKL. The V segment lost 1 base and the J segment 4 bases; nucleotides outside the gene matches: 17. The CDR3: CASSQGSLAGGHPARETQYF. CDR3 bases: TGCGCCAGCAGCCAAGGGAGCCTAGCGGGAGGACACCCGGCCCGAGAGACCCAGTACTTC.

The rearrangement links TRBV28 to TRBJ1-5, with D hard to call. Germline V gene data show CDR1 as MDHEN and CDR2 as SYDVKM. Deletions cut 7 bases from V and 5 bases from J, with 15 bases between. The CDR3 runs 14 residues. CDR3 region: CASKKGLIDQPQHF. The CDR3 bases are TGTGCCAGCAAAAAGGGTTTAATCGATCAGCCCCAGCATTTT.

This clone showed up just once. The junction shows a germline mismatch at one end, possibly a read error. This chain joins TRBV7-2 and TRBJ2-3; D is unclear. Germline V gene data show CDR1 as SGHTA and CDR2 as FQGNSA. The CDR3 runs 14 residues. In nucleotides, the CDR3 is TGTGCCAGCACCTTAGTTGGTCACACAGATACGCAGTATTTT. This encodes CASTLVGHTDTQYF.

The gene calls are TRBV7-8 and TRBJ1-5; D gene uncertain. This CDR3 has 15 amino acids. The V end lost 5 bases, the J end lost 0 bases, and 11 bases lay between the germline ends. CDR1 SGHVS and CDR2 FQNEAQ come from the germline V gene. The CDR3 here is CASSLDHYSNQPQHF. The CDR3 nucleotides read TGTGCCAGCAGCCTCGATCACTATAGCAATCAGCCCCAGCATTTT.

This clone was picked up a small number of times. The chain joins TRBV2 to TRBJ2-7; the D gene is possibly TRBD1 (5 bases). Germline assignment: CDR1 SNHLY and CDR2 FYNNEI. The CDR3 length is 16 residues. The V and J ends lost 3 bases and 3 bases respectively, with 18 bases between them. CDR3 protein: CASSDRLQTVVYEQYF. The CDR3 DNA reads as TGTGCCAGCAGTGACAGACTTCAGACAGTCGTCTACGAGCAGTACTTC.

The chain combines TRBV27 with TRBJ2-5; D ambiguous. The J call could be wrong; TRBJ2-7 is a better fit for the DNA end. Germline values: CDR1 MNHEY, CDR2 SMNVEV (reference sequence). The CDR3 sequence is 17 residues long. As DNA, the CDR3 is TGTGCCAGCAGTCCCCTGGACGGCGCAGAGCCCCGATACGAGCAGTACTTC. Encoded protein: CASSPLDGAEPRYEQYF.

The chain recombines TRBV30 with TRBJ2-1; D uncertain. Trimming pared 0 bases from V and 6 bases from J, leaving 18 bases between. CDR3 length: 16 amino acids. CDR1 is GTSNPN and CDR2 is SVGIG in the germline V gene (reference sequence). Here the CDR3 reads CAWSVTANKKGNEQFF. CDR3 DNA sequence: TGTGCCTGGAGTGTAACGGCTAACAAAAAAGGCAATGAGCAGTTCTTC.

The chain carries TRBV27 and TRBJ1-3; D gene ambiguous. V was pared by 0 bases and J by 0 bases, with 6 bases between. The CDR3 consists of 15 residues. The germline V gene encodes CDR1 MNHEY and CDR2 SMNVEV (reference sequence). The CDR3 loop is CASSLSPGSGNTIYF. DNA of the CDR3: TGTGCCAGCAGTTTATCCCCCGGCTCTGGAAACACCATATATTTT.

The chain combines TRBV13 with TRBJ1-3, with D possibly matching TRBD1 (6 bases). The germline gives CDR1 PRHDT, CDR2 FYEKMQ (reference sequence). The CDR3 runs to 17 residues. The V and J ends lost 5 bases and 0 bases respectively, with 17 bases between them. The DNA of the CDR3 is TGTGCCAGCAGCCAGGAGGGACAAACCTACTCTGGAAACACCATATATTTT. Translated: CASSQEGQTYSGNTIYF.